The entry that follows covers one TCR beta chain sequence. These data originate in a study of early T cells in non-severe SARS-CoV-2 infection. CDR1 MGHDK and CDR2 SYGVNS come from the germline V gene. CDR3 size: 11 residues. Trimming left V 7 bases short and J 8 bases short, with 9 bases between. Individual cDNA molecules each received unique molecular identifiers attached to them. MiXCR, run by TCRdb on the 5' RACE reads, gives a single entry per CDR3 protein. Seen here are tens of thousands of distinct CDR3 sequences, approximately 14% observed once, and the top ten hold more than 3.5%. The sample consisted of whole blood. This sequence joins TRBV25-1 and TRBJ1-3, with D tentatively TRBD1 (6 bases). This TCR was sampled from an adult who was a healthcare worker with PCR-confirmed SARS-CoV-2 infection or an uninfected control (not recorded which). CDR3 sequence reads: CASIQGYTIYF. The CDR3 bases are TGTGCCAGCATACAGGGTTACACCATATATTTT.